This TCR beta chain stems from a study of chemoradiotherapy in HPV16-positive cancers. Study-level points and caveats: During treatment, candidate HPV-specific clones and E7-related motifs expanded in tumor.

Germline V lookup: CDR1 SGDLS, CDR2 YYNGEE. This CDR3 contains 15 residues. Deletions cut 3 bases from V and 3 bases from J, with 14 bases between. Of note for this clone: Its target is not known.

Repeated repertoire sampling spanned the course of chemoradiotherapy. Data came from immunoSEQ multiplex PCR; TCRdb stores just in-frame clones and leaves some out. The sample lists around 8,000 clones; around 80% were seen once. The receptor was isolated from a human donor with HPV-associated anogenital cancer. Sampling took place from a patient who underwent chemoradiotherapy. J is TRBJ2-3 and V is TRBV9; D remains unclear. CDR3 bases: TGTGCCAGCAGCGCCACAAGGCGAATTACAGATACGCAGTATTTT. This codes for CASSATRRITDTQYF. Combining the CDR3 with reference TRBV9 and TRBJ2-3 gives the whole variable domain DSGVTQTPKHLITATGQRVTLRCSPRSGDLSVYWYQQSLDQGLQFLIQYYNGEERAKGNILERFSAQQFPDLHSELNLSSLELGDSALYFCASSATRRITDTQYFGPGTRLTVL.